This TCR beta chain came from a study of T cells in Graves' hyperthyroidism and ophthalmopathy. Newly diagnosed hyperthyroidism, duration under 2 months, in patients aged 18 to 65. Amplified TCR beta CDR3 regions derived from RNA transcripts. With the HTBI primer set, the TCR CDR3 went through a first round of RT-PCR. Using its own MiXCR run on the multiplex PCR reads, TCRdb lists one record per CDR3 protein. This sample carries approximately 400,000 distinct CDR3 sequences, 20% to 30% of them seen once, and the ten largest clones take about 73%. CDR1 SGHRS and CDR2 YFSETQ come from the germline V gene. The length of the CDR3 is 12 residues. This clonotype has a count of ten or more. Sequence at one end of the junction differs from germline and may be a read error.

The sequence was obtained from a man aged 50 to 60 with Graves' hyperthyroidism. This chain joins TRBV5-1 and TRBJ2-3; D gene uncertain. Material for sequencing was blood. CDR3 region: CASSLPTDTQYF. CDR3 nucleotides: TGTGCCAGCAGCTTGCCCACCGATACGCAGTATTTT.